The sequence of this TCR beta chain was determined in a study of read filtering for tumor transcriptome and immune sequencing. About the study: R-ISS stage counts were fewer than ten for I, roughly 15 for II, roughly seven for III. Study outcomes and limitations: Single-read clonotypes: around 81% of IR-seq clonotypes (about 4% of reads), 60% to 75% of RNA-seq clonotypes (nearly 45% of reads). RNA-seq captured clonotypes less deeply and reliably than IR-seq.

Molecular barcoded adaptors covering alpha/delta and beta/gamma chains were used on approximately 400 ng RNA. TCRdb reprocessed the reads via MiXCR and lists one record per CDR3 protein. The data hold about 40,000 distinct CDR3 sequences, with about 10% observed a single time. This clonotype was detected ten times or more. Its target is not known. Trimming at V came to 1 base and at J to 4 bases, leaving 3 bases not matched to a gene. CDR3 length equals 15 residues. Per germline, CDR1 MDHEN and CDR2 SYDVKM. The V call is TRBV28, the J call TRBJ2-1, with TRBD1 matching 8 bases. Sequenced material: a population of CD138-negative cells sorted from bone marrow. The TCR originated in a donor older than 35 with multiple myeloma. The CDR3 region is CASSLLGQEYNEQFF. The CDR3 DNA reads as TGTGCCAGCAGTTTATTGGGACAGGAATACAATGAGCAGTTCTTC.